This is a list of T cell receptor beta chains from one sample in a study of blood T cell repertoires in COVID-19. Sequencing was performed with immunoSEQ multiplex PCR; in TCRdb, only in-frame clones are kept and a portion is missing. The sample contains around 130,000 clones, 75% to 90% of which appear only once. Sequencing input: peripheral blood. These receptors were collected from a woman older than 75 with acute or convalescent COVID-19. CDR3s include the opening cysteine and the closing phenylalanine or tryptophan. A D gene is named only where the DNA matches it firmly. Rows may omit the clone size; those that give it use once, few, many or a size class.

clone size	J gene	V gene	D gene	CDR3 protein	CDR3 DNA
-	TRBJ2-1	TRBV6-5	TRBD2	CASYRSAGGLSEQFF	TGTGCCAGCTATCGTTCGGCGGGGGGGCTTAGTGAGCAGTTCTTC
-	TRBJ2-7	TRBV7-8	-	CASSYRQGSEQYF	TGTGCCAGCAGTTACCGTCAGGGGAGCGAGCAGTACTTC
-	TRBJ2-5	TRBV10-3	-	CAISTAGINQETQYF	TGTGCCATCAGCACGGCGGGGATTAACCAAGAGACCCAGTACTTC
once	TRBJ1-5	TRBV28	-	CASSHRRGGSNQPQHF	TGTGCCAGCAGCCACAGGAGGGGAGGGAGCAATCAGCCCCAGCATTTT
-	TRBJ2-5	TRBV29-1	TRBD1	CSVGTGQETQYF	TGCAGCGTCGGGACAGGGCAAGAGACCCAGTACTTC
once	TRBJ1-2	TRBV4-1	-	CASSHPPGGNHGYTF	TGCGCCAGCAGCCACCCCCCGGGGGGGAATCATGGCTACACCTTC
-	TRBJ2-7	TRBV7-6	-	CASSLSQGEKYEQYF	TGTGCCAGCAGCTTAAGCCAGGGTGAAAAATACGAGCAGTACTTC
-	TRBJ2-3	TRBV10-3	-	CAIKGGGTDTQYF	TGTGCCATCAAAGGCGGGGGCACAGATACGCAGTATTTT
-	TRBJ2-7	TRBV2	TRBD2	CASGGSRIYEQYF	TGTGCCAGCGGCGGGAGTAGGATCTACGAGCAGTACTTC
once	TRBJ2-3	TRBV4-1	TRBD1	CASSQGDRGSRDTQYF	TGCGCCAGCAGCCAAGGGGACAGGGGCTCGAGAGATACGCAGTATTTT
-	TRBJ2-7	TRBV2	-	CASRRATVAYEQYF	TGTGCCAGCAGGAGAGCAACTGTGGCCTACGAGCAGTACTTC
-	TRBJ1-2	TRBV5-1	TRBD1	CASTFTGGTGSGYTF	TGCGCCAGCACCTTCACTGGTGGGACAGGGAGTGGCTACACCTTC
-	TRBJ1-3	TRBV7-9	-	CASSLAEAKTGNTIYF	TGTGCCAGCAGCTTAGCGGAGGCCAAGACTGGAAACACCATATATTTT
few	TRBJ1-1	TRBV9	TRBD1	CASSVGTGVGEAFF	TGTGCCAGCAGCGTCGGGACAGGGGTTGGGGAAGCTTTCTTT
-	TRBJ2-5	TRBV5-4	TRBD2	CASSLGTSGGAGETQYF	TGTGCCAGCAGCTTGGGGACTAGCGGGGGGGCTGGAGAGACCCAGTACTTC